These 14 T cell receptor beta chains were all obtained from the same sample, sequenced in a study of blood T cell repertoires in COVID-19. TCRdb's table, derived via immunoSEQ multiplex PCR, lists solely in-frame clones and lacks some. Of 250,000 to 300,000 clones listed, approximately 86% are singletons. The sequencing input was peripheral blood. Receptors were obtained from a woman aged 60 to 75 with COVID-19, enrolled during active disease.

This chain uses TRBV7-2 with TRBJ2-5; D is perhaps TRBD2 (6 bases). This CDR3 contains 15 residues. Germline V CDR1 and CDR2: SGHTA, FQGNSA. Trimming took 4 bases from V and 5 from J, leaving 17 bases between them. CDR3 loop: CASSSLGTAAETQYF. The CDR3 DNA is TGTGCCAGCAGCTCTCTCGGGACTGCTGCGGAGACCCAGTACTTC.

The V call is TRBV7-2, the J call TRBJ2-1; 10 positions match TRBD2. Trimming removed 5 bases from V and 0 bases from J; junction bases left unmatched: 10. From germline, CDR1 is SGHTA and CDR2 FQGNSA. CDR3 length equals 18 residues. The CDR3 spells CASSKGSSGGYSYNEQFF. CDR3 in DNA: TGTGCCAGCAGCAAAGGGTCTAGCGGGGGTTACTCCTACAATGAGCAGTTCTTC.

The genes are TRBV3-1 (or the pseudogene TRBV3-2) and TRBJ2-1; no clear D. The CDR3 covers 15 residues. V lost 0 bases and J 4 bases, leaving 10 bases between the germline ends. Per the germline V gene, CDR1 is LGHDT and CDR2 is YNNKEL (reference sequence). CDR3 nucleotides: TGTGCCAGCAGCCAAGATATTGGCCCTTACAATGAGCAGTTCTTC. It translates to CASSQDIGPYNEQFF.

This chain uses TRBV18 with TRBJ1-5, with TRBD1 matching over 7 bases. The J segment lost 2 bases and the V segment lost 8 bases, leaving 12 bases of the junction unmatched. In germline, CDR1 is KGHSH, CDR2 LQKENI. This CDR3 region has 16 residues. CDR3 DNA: TGTGCCAGCCGCGCAGATCGGGGACAGCGCAATCAGCCCCAGCATTTT. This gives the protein CASRADRGQRNQPQHF.

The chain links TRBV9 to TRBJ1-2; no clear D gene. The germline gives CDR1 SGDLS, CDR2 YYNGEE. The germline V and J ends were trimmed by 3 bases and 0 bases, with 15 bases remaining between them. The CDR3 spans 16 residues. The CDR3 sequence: CASSAGGLTANYGYTF. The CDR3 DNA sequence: TGTGCCAGCAGCGCCGGAGGTCTGACGGCTAACTATGGCTACACCTTC.

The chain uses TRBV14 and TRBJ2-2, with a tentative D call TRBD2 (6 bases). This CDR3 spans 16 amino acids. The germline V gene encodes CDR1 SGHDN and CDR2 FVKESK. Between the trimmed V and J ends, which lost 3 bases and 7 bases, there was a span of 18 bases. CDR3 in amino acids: CASSHGTGLGRGELFF. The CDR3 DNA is TGTGCCAGCAGCCACGGGACTGGGCTCGGTCGCGGGGAGCTGTTTTTT.

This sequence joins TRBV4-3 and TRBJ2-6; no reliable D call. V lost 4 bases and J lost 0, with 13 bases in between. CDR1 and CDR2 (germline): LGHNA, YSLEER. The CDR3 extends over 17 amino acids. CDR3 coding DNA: TGCGCCAGCAGCCGCGTACAAACAGTCTCTGGGGCCAACGTCCTGACTTTC. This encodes CASSRVQTVSGANVLTF.

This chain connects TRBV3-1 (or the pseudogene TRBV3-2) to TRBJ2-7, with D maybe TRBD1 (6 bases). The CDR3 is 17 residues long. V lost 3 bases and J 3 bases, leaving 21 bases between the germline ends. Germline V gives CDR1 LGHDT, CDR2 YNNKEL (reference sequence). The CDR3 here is CASSHRRRQGLYYEQYF. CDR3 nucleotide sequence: TGTGCCAGCAGCCACAGGAGGCGGCAGGGGCTTTACTACGAGCAGTACTTC.

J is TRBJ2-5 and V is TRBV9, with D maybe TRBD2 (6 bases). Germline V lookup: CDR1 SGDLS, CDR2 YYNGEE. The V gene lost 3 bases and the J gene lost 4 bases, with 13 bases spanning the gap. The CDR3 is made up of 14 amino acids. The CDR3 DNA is TGTGCCAGCAGCGGGGGGACTTCCCGAGAGACCCAGTACTTC. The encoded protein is CASSGGTSRETQYF.

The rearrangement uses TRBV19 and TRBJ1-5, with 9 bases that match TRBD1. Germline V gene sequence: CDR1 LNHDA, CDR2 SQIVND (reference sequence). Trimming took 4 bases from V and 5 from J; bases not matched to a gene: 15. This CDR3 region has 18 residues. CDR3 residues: CASSTRTSGTGRDQPQHF. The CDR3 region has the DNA TGTGCCAGTAGTACTAGAACCTCCGGGACAGGGCGGGATCAGCCCCAGCATTTT.

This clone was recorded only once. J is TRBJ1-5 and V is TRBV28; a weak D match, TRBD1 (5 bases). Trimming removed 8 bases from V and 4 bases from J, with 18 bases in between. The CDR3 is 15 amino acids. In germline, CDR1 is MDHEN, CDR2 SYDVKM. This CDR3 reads CASLTEGTSNQPQHF. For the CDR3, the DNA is TGTGCCAGCCTCACGGAGGGGACCTCAAATCAGCCCCAGCATTTT.

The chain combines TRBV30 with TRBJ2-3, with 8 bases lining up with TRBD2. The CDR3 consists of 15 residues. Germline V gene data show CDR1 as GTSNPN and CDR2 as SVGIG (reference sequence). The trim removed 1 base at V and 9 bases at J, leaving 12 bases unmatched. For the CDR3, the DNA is TGTGCCTGGAGTGGCCGAGGCGGGAGGTTAAGGACGCAGTATTTT. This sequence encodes CAWSGRGGRLRTQYF.

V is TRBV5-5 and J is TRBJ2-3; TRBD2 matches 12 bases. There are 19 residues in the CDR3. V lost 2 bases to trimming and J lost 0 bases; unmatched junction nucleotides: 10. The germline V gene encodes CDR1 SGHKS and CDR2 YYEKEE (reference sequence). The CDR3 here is CASSFKLAGGPTSTDTQYF. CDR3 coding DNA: TGTGCCAGCAGCTTCAAACTAGCGGGAGGACCTACTAGCACAGATACGCAGTATTTT.

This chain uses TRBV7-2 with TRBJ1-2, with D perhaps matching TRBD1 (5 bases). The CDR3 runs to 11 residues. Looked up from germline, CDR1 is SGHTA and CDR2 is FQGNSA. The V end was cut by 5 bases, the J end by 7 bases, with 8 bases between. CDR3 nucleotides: TGTGCCAGCAGCGCCAGGGTTGGCTACACCTTC. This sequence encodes CASSARVGYTF.